Here is one T cell receptor beta chain with its context. This clonotype has just a few counts. The antigen it recognizes is unknown. Within one base of it there is no much larger clone, and no base qualities were kept. The protocol used for the library was RACE. For sequencing, a NextSeq 500 was employed. During library preparation, unique molecular identifiers were attached to individual cDNA molecules so that TCRs could be counted quantitatively and reproducibly. For every blood RNA sample, sequencing covered both the TCR alpha and TCR beta chains. The original pipeline was this. A median of approximately 96,000 TCRs per sample was observed, with a range of about 20,000 to 700,000. The Decombinator software suite was used to annotate V, J and CDR3 in the TCR reads. To make PS versus PT1 abundance plots, every sample was subsampled to the same number of TCRs (28,000). TCRs were defined as expanded if absent before sensitization and observed at least eight times at the 2-week time point. The public reads were reprocessed in TCRdb via fastp at Q25 and MiXCR, keeping in-frame beta chains. A single entry per CDR3 protein holds the most common genes and DNA from its merged rows. What appears here as the V and J calls and clone size reflects TCRdb's work, not the paper's. The sample includes around 180,000 distinct CDR3 sequences, with under 35% observed a single time. The ten largest clones take up nearly 3% of the sample.

The junction shows trimming of 2 bases on V and 7 bases on J, plus 5 bases between the germline ends. Counted from cysteine to phenylalanine, this CDR3 has 11 amino acids. Just the 33-base CDR3 DNA is kept, in frame starting at base 1. Taken from the germline V gene, the CDR1 and CDR2 loops are SGHTA and FQGNSA. What the time point label conveys for this sample: pre-sensitization, week 0. According to the study, the label for this sample's treatment or condition signals: therapeutic diphenylcyclopropenone sensitization with weekly scalp DPC. At each patch-test visit, blood was drawn before the patch test was applied. Eligible patients were aged 18 to 70, diagnosed with alopecia, deemed suitable for DPC therapy, and excluded if pregnant. Total RNA was isolated from unfractionated whole blood collected in Tempus Blood RNA tubes. This sample is drawn from a study of human T cells and chemical hapten exposure (dated by TCRdb to the early 2020s). About the investigation overall: For sensitization, 2% DPC in acetone was applied to a roughly 2 cm by roughly 2 cm area of upper inner arm skin. Weekly therapeutic DPC doses were additionally applied to the scalp of patients throughout the roughly 24-week study period. Patch testing was done on the upper back using Finn chambers containing 0.01% DPC, and results were scored after 6 days according to International Contact Dermatitis Research Group standards. Most of the patients in the cohort were female, and the cohort covered alopecia areata with under or over 50% scalp involvement, alopecia totalis and alopecia universalis. Libraries were pooled for sequencing, and variation in per-sample TCR yields was attributed mainly to small differences in library volumes within the pool. This study followed changes in the peripheral blood TCR repertoire in vivo during primary and secondary sensitization of alopecia patients to the hapten diphenylcyclopropenone (DPC). Patient blood was sampled pre-sensitization (week 0) and at 2, 6 and about 24 weeks after DPC sensitization. Blood for TCR sequencing was provided by twenty-nine alopecia patients at one to four time points (pre-sensitization, 2, 6 and 24 weeks).

The research as a whole found: Significantly more large CDR3 similarity clusters were formed by expanded TCRs than by pre-sensitization or healthy control sets, consistent with antigen-driven responses. Patch test score correlated positively with the number of PT1 expanded TCRs, reaching significance at thresholds 8, 16 and 32 but not at 4. Alopecia, a presumed autoimmune disease, was present in all patients, so the immune response of the patients might differ from that of healthy individuals. DPC sensitization did not change the number of TCRs with a frequency above 1 in 1000, and there was no evidence of changes in global repertoire structure. Repeated subsampling changed both the strength of the expansion versus patch-test correlation and the threshold at which that correlation became significant.

The rearranged chain carries TRBV7-2 and TRBJ1-2; no confident D gene assignment can be made. The input for sequencing was whole blood, taken in connection with sensitization to the hapten diphenylcyclopropenone (DPC). The receptor was isolated from a woman under 40 with alopecia areata. Some clones in this sample may be carry-over from other donors' samples. The DNA is TGTGCCAGCAGCTTAATAGCTGGCTACACCTTC. This yields the protein CASSLIAGYTF.